This T cell receptor (beta chain) was sequenced for a study of shared clonotypes between healthy human individuals. General study points: Non-shared clonotypes displayed generation probabilities falling below those of clonotypes present in all four donors. Only blood samples were collected, and tissue repertoires likely differ.

CD8 cells classed as naive were CD45RO-negative and positively selected for CCR7, excluding terminally differentiated effector memory CD45RA+ cells. HIV-negative, healthy adults without recent acute infections or vaccinations were the donors. In the authors' workflow: ImmunoSEQ sequences covered only the junction and lacked quality scores; filtering therefore differed. The repertoire was sequenced with immunoSEQ multiplex PCR; TCRdb's copy has only in-frame clones and lacks some. From that table come the V and J calls and clone size; the DNA was used to work out D and trimming. The sample lists around 1.9 million clones, about 92% occurring once. Comments on this clone: No antigen is known for it.

This clonotype was obtained from a man aged 18-30 years in good health. Some clones in this sample may be carry-over from other donors' samples. The sequenced sample was naive CD8+ T cells from PBMCs.

CDR3 DNA: TGTGCCAGCAGTTCTAAGGGACAGGGATATTTAGTTGGGTCCTACAATGAGCAGTTCTTC. It translates to CASSSKGQGYLVGSYNEQFF. V is TRBV27 and J is TRBJ2-1; 9 bases align to TRBD1. The CDR3 has 20 amino acids. CDR1 and CDR2 from the germline V gene are MNHEY and SMNVEV (reference sequence). Trimming took 4 bases from V and 1 from J; bases not matched to a gene: 17.